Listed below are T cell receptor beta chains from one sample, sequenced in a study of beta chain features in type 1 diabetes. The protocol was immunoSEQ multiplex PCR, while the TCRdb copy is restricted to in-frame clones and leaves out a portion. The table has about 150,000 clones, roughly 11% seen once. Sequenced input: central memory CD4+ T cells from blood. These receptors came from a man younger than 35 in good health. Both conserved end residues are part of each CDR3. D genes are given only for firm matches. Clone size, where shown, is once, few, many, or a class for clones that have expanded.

CASSVSAGNYYEQYF	TGTGCCAGCAGCGTATCAGCGGGGAACTACTACGAGCAGTACTTC	TRBV9	.	TRBJ2-7	TRBD2
CASSRDRDNEQFF	TGTGCCAGCAGCCGCGACAGGGACAATGAGCAGTTCTTC	TRBV7-2	few	TRBJ2-1	TRBD1
CASTSGRTGELFF	TGTGCCAGCACCTCGGGGAGGACCGGGGAGCTGTTTTTT	TRBV6-1	few	TRBJ2-2	.
CASSKTSVAFGEQYF	TGTGCCAGCAGTAAGACTAGCGTCGCCTTCGGCGAGCAGTACTTC	TRBV6-5	few	TRBJ2-7	TRBD2
CASSRAAEYTYGYTF	TGTGCCAGCAGCCGGGCAGCAGAATATACCTATGGCTACACCTTC	TRBV4-2	few	TRBJ1-2	.
CASSNISAESAFGRSGIQYF	TGTGCCAGCAGCAATATTTCGGCCGAGTCCGCTTTCGGTAGGAGCGGCATTCAGTACTTC	TRBV21-1	many	TRBJ2-4	.
CASTVTGLPFNEKLFF	TGTGCCAGCACTGTGACAGGGCTTCCCTTTAATGAAAAACTGTTTTTT	TRBV6-7	.	TRBJ1-4	TRBD1
CASSTVPGTSDYEQYF	TGTGCCAGTAGTACCGTCCCCGGGACTAGCGACTACGAGCAGTACTTC	TRBV19	.	TRBJ2-7	TRBD2
CASSFKNTEAFF	TGTGCCAGCAGCTTTAAGAACACTGAAGCTTTCTTT	TRBV13	few	TRBJ1-1	.
CASSDRTPTEAFF	TGTGCCAGCAGCGATCGGACACCCACTGAAGCTTTCTTT	TRBV21-1	few	TRBJ1-1	.
CAIKGKGVAELFF	TGTGCCATCAAGGGAAAGGGTGTAGCGGAGCTGTTTTTT	TRBV10-3	few	TRBJ2-2	.
CASSDPRRGSDEQFF	TGCGCCAGCAGCGACCCGAGGAGAGGGAGCGATGAGCAGTTCTTC	TRBV5-1	few	TRBJ2-1	.
CATSRDQGLGEKLFF	TGTGCCACCAGCAGAGATCAGGGCCTCGGTGAAAAACTGTTTTTT	TRBV15	.	TRBJ1-4	.
CASSRREQGSNGYTF	TGTGCCAGCTCACGAAGGGAACAGGGGAGCAATGGCTACACCTTC	TRBV18	few	TRBJ1-2	TRBD1
CASSPTHYEQYF	TGTGCCAGCAGCCCTACACACTACGAGCAGTACTTC	TRBV7-8	.	TRBJ2-7	.
CSAGAGGRQYF	TGCAGTGCTGGGGCCGGGGGAAGGCAGTATTTT	TRBV20-1	.	TRBJ2-3	.
CASSPYEQYF	TGTGCCAGCAGCCCCTACGAGCAGTACTTC	TRBV9	.	TRBJ2-7	.
CATSTTFHGNVLTF	TGTGCCACCAGCACGACCTTTCATGGCAACGTCCTGACTTTC	TRBV15	.	TRBJ2-6	.
CASSVGGRGEQYF	TGTGCCAGCAGCGTAGGTGGGAGAGGAGAGCAGTACTTC	TRBV9	.	TRBJ2-7	.
CASSKGRPGDEQYF	TGTGCCAGCAGCAAAGGGAGGCCAGGGGACGAGCAGTACTTC	TRBV21-1	.	TRBJ2-7	.
CASRQTLNQPQHF	TGTGCCAGCAGACAGACTCTAAATCAGCCCCAGCATTTT	TRBV6-5	many	TRBJ1-5	.
CASSRGTSGGTYNEQFF	TGTGCCAGCAGCCGCGGGACTAGCGGGGGAACCTACAATGAGCAGTTCTTC	TRBV9	few	TRBJ2-1	TRBD2
CASSQGQGIGYTF	TGTGCCAGCAGCCAAGGACAGGGAATTGGCTACACCTTC	TRBV14	few	TRBJ1-2	TRBD1
CASSLSSGRSDTQYF	TGTGCCAGCAGCTTATCGTCTGGTCGGAGTGATACGCAGTATTTT	TRBV7-2	few	TRBJ2-3	.
CSVAGTGQETQYF	TGCAGCGTTGCGGGGACAGGCCAAGAGACCCAGTACTTC	TRBV29-1	many	TRBJ2-5	TRBD1
CASSPASGTGNGYTF	TGTGCCAGCTCACCGGCCTCCGGGACAGGGAATGGCTACACCTTC	TRBV18	.	TRBJ1-2	TRBD1
CASSVTRGFEQYF	TGTGCCAGCAGCGTAACGAGGGGTTTCGAGCAGTACTTC	TRBV7-9	.	TRBJ2-7	.
CASSAQSLNQPQHF	TGTGCCAGCTCCGCTCAGTCCCTCAATCAGCCCCAGCATTTT	TRBV18	.	TRBJ1-5	.
CASSQVQGLHEQYF	TGCGCCAGCAGCCAAGTCCAGGGGCTCCACGAGCAGTACTTC	TRBV4-3	few	TRBJ2-7	.
CASSLGEGGTYEQYF	TGTGCTAGCAGCTTAGGAGAAGGGGGCACCTACGAGCAGTACTTC	TRBV7-7	.	TRBJ2-7	TRBD1
CASSQDVKVVYEQYF	TGCGCCAGCAGCCAAGATGTGAAGGTTGTCTACGAGCAGTACTTC	TRBV4-3	few	TRBJ2-7	.
CASSYERDGAKNIQYF	TGTGCCAGCAGTTACGAACGGGATGGAGCCAAAAACATTCAGTACTTC	TRBV6-5	.	TRBJ2-4	.
CASSLPLGPGYEQYF	TGTGCCAGCAGTTTACCTCTAGGTCCGGGCTACGAGCAGTACTTC	TRBV28	.	TRBJ2-7	.
CASSKPANEKLFF	TGTGCCAGTAGTAAGCCTGCTAATGAAAAACTGTTTTTT	TRBV19	many	TRBJ1-4	.
CASTKAGSNQPQHF	TGTGCCAGCACAAAGGCAGGGAGCAATCAGCCCCAGCATTTT	TRBV2	.	TRBJ1-5	.
CATSRVSNEKLFF	TGTGCCACCAGCAGAGTCAGTAATGAAAAACTGTTTTTT	TRBV15	.	TRBJ1-4	.
CASSVGVSLAEIGAQYF	TGTGCCAGCAGCGTAGGCGTGTCACTAGCGGAGATTGGTGCGCAGTATTTT	TRBV9	few	TRBJ2-3	TRBD2
CASSQERGAEQPQHF	TGCGCCAGCAGCCAAGAAAGGGGGGCTGAGCAGCCCCAGCATTTT	TRBV4-3	few	TRBJ1-5	.
CASSTRQGGREKLFF	TGTGCCAGCAGCACTCGACAGGGGGGAAGGGAAAAACTGTTTTTT	TRBV28	few	TRBJ1-4	TRBD1
CASSPAVTYEQYF	TGTGCCAGCTCACCGGCCGTGACCTACGAGCAGTACTTC	TRBV18	few	TRBJ2-7	.
CASTPSPAGGYEQYF	TGTGCCAGCACTCCGAGTCCGGCAGGGGGCTACGAGCAGTACTTC	TRBV7-2	few	TRBJ2-7	TRBD1
CASSALAGGTGELFF	TGTGCCAGCAGCGCACTAGCGGGAGGGACCGGGGAGCTGTTTTTT	TRBV25-1	.	TRBJ2-2	TRBD2
CASTLGQNTEAFF	TGTGCCAGCACCCTTGGACAGAACACTGAAGCTTTCTTT	TRBV6-1	few	TRBJ1-1	.
CASSPNRQGNEQFF	TGTGCCAGCTCACCCAACCGTCAGGGAAATGAGCAGTTCTTC	TRBV18	few	TRBJ2-1	.
CASSSTGLGNIQYF	TGTGCCAGCAGTTCGACAGGGTTGGGAAACATTCAGTACTTC	TRBV28	.	TRBJ2-4	TRBD1
CASSRGGARNEQYF	TGTGCCAGCAGCCGCGGAGGCGCCCGGAACGAGCAGTACTTC	TRBV7-9	.	TRBJ2-7	.
CAVGFGSNTDTQYF	TGTGCCGTGGGGTTTGGTTCCAACACAGATACGCAGTATTTT	TRBV6-6	few	TRBJ2-3	.
CASSTTGGTDTQYF	TGTGCCAGCAGTACGACAGGGGGCACAGATACGCAGTATTTT	TRBV7-2	few	TRBJ2-3	TRBD1
CASSLDVAKNIQYF	TGTGCCAGCAGCTTAGACGTAGCCAAAAACATTCAGTACTTC	TRBV7-2	.	TRBJ2-4	.
CASSPESGLYF	TGTGCCAGCTCCCCAGAATCAGGGCTGTACTTC	TRBV18	few	TRBJ2-7	.
CASSDFYEQYF	TGTGCCAGCAGTGATTTCTACGAGCAGTACTTC	TRBV25-1	many	TRBJ2-7	.
CASSLAIGQASYNEQFF	TGTGCCAGCAGCTTAGCGATAGGGCAGGCCTCCTACAATGAGCAGTTCTTC	TRBV7-6	many	TRBJ2-1	.
CASSGRLAGEGDTQYF	TGTGCCAGCAGCGGGCGACTAGCGGGAGAAGGAGATACGCAGTATTTT	TRBV7-2	.	TRBJ2-3	TRBD2
CASSPSSGNTIYF	TGTGCCAGCAGTCCCTCCAGCGGAAACACCATATATTTT	TRBV27	.	TRBJ1-3	.
CASSLERAGSETQYF	TGTGCCAGCAGCTTAGAACGGGCAGGGTCAGAGACCCAGTACTTC	TRBV7-7	many	TRBJ2-5	.
CASSRDRAGNTIYF	TGCGCCAGCAGCCGCGACAGGGCTGGAAACACCATATATTTT	TRBV4-1	.	TRBJ1-3	TRBD1
CSGREAGANVLTF	TGCAGCGGGAGGGAGGCTGGGGCCAACGTCCTGACTTTC	TRBV29-1	few	TRBJ2-6	.
CASSRGGKGDTEAFF	TGTGCCAGCAGCCGAGGAGGAAAGGGAGATACTGAAGCTTTCTTT	TRBV4-2	.	TRBJ1-1	.
CSASRITEAFF	TGCAGTGCTAGCCGAATCACTGAAGCTTTCTTT	TRBV20-1	.	TRBJ1-1	.
CASSLLGYQETQYF	TGCGCCAGCAGCTTGCTAGGGTACCAAGAGACCCAGTACTTC	TRBV5-1	once	TRBJ2-5	.